These T cell receptor beta chains were read from a single sample in a study of shared clonotypes between healthy human individuals. Repertoires were generated with immunoSEQ multiplex PCR, while TCRdb's copy carries only in-frame clones and drops some. This repertoire shows more than 1.2 million clones, 98% found once; its top ten account for around 0.33%. Input material: naive CD4+ T cells sorted from blood. The receptors shown here come from a man aged 25-45 years in good health. Both conserved end residues are part of each CDR3. Each record gives: CDR3 length, D gene, J gene, V gene, clone size, CDR3 DNA, CDR3 protein. A D gene is named only where the DNA matches it firmly. Size is omitted from some rows. Given values are once, few, many or a class for expanded clones.

length: 14
D: -
J: TRBJ1-3
V: TRBV7-9
size: -
DNA: TGTGCCAGCAGCTTAGCAGGGGATGGAAACACCATATATTTT
CDR3: CASSLAGDGNTIYF

length: 13
D: -
J: TRBJ1-5
V: TRBV19
size: once
DNA: TGTGCTTCGGGGGACTATAGCAATCAGCCCCAGCATTTT
CDR3: CASGDYSNQPQHF

length: 15
D: TRBD2
J: TRBJ2-7
V: TRBV7-3
size: -
DNA: TGTGCCAGCAGCTCGGGACTAGCGGTTTCCTACGAGCAGTACTTC
CDR3: CASSSGLAVSYEQYF

length: 14
D: -
J: TRBJ2-2
V: TRBV5-4
size: -
DNA: TGTGCCAGCTGGGGAGGACTGAACACCGGGGAGCTGTTTTTT
CDR3: CASWGGLNTGELFF

length: 15
D: TRBD2
J: TRBJ2-7
V: TRBV28
size: once
DNA: TGTGCCAGCAGTTTACCACTAGCGGGAACCGCCGAGCAGTACTTC
CDR3: CASSLPLAGTAEQYF

length: 18
D: TRBD2
J: TRBJ2-7
V: TRBV10-1
size: -
DNA: TGCGCCAGCAGTGATAGCGAGTGGCGGGAGTCGAACCCCTACGAGCAGTACTTC
CDR3: CASSDSEWRESNPYEQYF

length: 16
D: -
J: TRBJ2-7
V: TRBV25-1
size: -
DNA: TGTGCCAGCACGCCCGTCCTCGGCAGGATATTCTACGAGCAGTACTTC
CDR3: CASTPVLGRIFYEQYF

length: 16
D: TRBD1
J: TRBJ2-5
V: TRBV5-4
size: -
DNA: TGTGCCAGCAGCGAAGTAGACAGGGTAAAGGGAGAGACCCAGTACTTC
CDR3: CASSEVDRVKGETQYF

length: 11
D: -
J: TRBJ1-1
V: TRBV29-1
size: -
DNA: TGCAGCGTTGCCAGGACTACTGAAGCTTTCTTT
CDR3: CSVARTTEAFF

length: 12
D: -
J: TRBJ1-5
V: TRBV10-1
size: -
DNA: TGCGCCAGCAGTGCGAGCAATCAGCCCCAGCATTTT
CDR3: CASSASNQPQHF

length: 15
D: -
J: TRBJ2-2
V: TRBV5-4
size: -
DNA: TGTGCCAGCAGCCCAGAAACAGGGCGGGCCGGGGAGCTGTTTTTT
CDR3: CASSPETGRAGELFF

length: 17
D: TRBD1
J: TRBJ2-2
V: TRBV5-8
size: -
DNA: TGTGCCAGCAGCTTAGGGACAGGAGGATCTTACACCGGGGAGCTGTTTTTT
CDR3: CASSLGTGGSYTGELFF

length: 20
D: TRBD2
J: TRBJ2-5
V: TRBV15
size: -
DNA: TGTGCCACCAGCAGAGCCTGGCTAGGCGGGAGGGGAGTTTGGGTAGAGACCCAGTACTTC
CDR3: CATSRAWLGGRGVWVETQYF

length: 16
D: -
J: TRBJ2-7
V: TRBV5-4
size: -
DNA: TGTGCCAGCAGCCCGCGCCCCCGGGACCGCACCTACGAGCAGTACTTC
CDR3: CASSPRPRDRTYEQYF

length: 15
D: -
J: TRBJ1-5
V: TRBV18
size: -
DNA: TGTGCCAGCTCACCTGCGTCCGGGCACGATCAGCCCCAGCATTTT
CDR3: CASSPASGHDQPQHF

length: 15
D: -
J: TRBJ2-7
V: TRBV19
size: -
DNA: TGTGCCAGTAGTCGGTTCGGGACCGAAGGCTACGAGCAGTACTTC
CDR3: CASSRFGTEGYEQYF

length: 13
D: TRBD1
J: TRBJ1-5
V: TRBV27
size: -
DNA: TGTGCCAGCCGGACAGGGACCAATCAGCCCCAGCATTTT
CDR3: CASRTGTNQPQHF

length: 15
D: TRBD1
J: TRBJ2-1
V: TRBV9
size: -
DNA: TGTGCCAGCAGCGTAGCAGGGACAGGCGTCAATGAGCAGTTCTTC
CDR3: CASSVAGTGVNEQFF

length: 15
D: -
J: TRBJ2-2
V: TRBV7-7
size: -
DNA: TGTGCCAGCAGCTTAGCGGGGGCGAACACCGGGGAGCTGTTTTTT
CDR3: CASSLAGANTGELFF

length: 13
D: -
J: TRBJ1-5
V: TRBV2
size: -
DNA: TGTGCCAGCACTTATAACGGGATTCGGCCCCAGCATTTT
CDR3: CASTYNGIRPQHF

length: 16
D: TRBD2
J: TRBJ2-1
V: TRBV7-7
size: -
DNA: TGTGCCAGCAGCTCACGCTCAGGGACTAGATACAATGAGCAGTTCTTC
CDR3: CASSSRSGTRYNEQFF

length: 16
D: TRBD2
J: TRBJ2-7
V: TRBV5-1
size: -
DNA: TGCGCCAGCAGCGGAACACTAGCGACGAGCTCCTACGAGCAGTACTTC
CDR3: CASSGTLATSSYEQYF

length: 16
D: TRBD2
J: TRBJ2-2
V: TRBV11-2
size: -
DNA: TGTGCCAGCAGCTCCCTAAAGCGGGGGACCACCGGGGAGCTGTTTTTT
CDR3: CASSSLKRGTTGELFF

length: 16
D: -
J: TRBJ1-2
V: TRBV4-2
size: -
DNA: TGTGCCAGCAGCCAAGAAACGGCGGCAGTCTTTTATGGCTACACCTTC
CDR3: CASSQETAAVFYGYTF

length: 15
D: TRBD2
J: TRBJ2-1
V: TRBV5-1
size: -
DNA: TGCGCCAGCAGGGGTGGTAGCGGGAAAGGGGATGAGCAGTTCTTC
CDR3: CASRGGSGKGDEQFF

length: 15
D: TRBD2
J: TRBJ2-1
V: TRBV2
size: -
DNA: TGTGCCAGCAGAAACTTAGCGGGCCCCTACAATGAGCAGTTCTTC
CDR3: CASRNLAGPYNEQFF

length: 15
D: -
J: TRBJ2-7
V: TRBV6-6
size: -
DNA: TGTGCCAGCAGTCCCCCTGCCCAGCTCGCGCCGGAGCAGTACTTC
CDR3: CASSPPAQLAPEQYF

length: 13
D: -
J: TRBJ2-2
V: TRBV9
size: -
DNA: TGTGCCAGCACCTCCCAGACTGGCGGGGAGCTGTTTTTT
CDR3: CASTSQTGGELFF

length: 13
D: -
J: TRBJ2-2
V: TRBV10-1
size: -
DNA: TGCGCCAGCATCGGGGTTAACTCCGGGGAGCTGTTTTTT
CDR3: CASIGVNSGELFF

length: 14
D: -
J: TRBJ1-5
V: TRBV5-6
size: -
DNA: TGTGCCAGCAGTAGGGGTCCTAGCAATCAGCCCCAGCATTTT
CDR3: CASSRGPSNQPQHF

length: 13
D: -
J: TRBJ2-7
V: TRBV27
size: -
DNA: TGTGCCAGCAGTTTATTCCCTCCAGGGGAGCAGTACTTC
CDR3: CASSLFPPGEQYF

length: 14
D: -
J: TRBJ1-5
V: TRBV28
size: once
DNA: TGTGCCAGCAGGGGGGTAAGGGGCAATCAGCCCCAGCATTTT
CDR3: CASRGVRGNQPQHF

length: 15
D: -
J: TRBJ1-4
V: TRBV19
size: -
DNA: TGTGCCGCAATGACGGGGGCCGGGAATAATGAAAAACTGTTTTTT
CDR3: CAAMTGAGNNEKLFF

length: 15
D: -
J: TRBJ1-1
V: TRBV4-3
size: -
DNA: TGCGCCAGCAGCCAAGGGGCACAGGTGGGAACTGAAGCTTTCTTT
CDR3: CASSQGAQVGTEAFF

length: 15
D: -
J: TRBJ1-5
V: TRBV4-2
size: -
DNA: TGTGCCAGCAGCCCGGCCCAGGGTGCCGATCAGCCCCAGCATTTT
CDR3: CASSPAQGADQPQHF

length: 12
D: -
J: TRBJ2-5
V: TRBV7-8
size: -
DNA: TGTGCCAGCAACCCAAATGTGGAGACCCAGTACTTC
CDR3: CASNPNVETQYF

length: 15
D: -
J: TRBJ2-5
V: TRBV9
size: -
DNA: TGTGCCAGCAGCGGGGGGTTGGGCAGACAAGAGACCCAGTACTTC
CDR3: CASSGGLGRQETQYF

length: 15
D: -
J: TRBJ1-2
V: TRBV18
size: once
DNA: TGTGCCAGCTCACCAACCGCCGAAGCTAACTATGGCTACACCTTC
CDR3: CASSPTAEANYGYTF

length: 15
D: -
J: TRBJ2-3
V: TRBV9
size: -
DNA: TGTGCCAGCAGCGTAGTAGCGACAAGCACAGATACGCAGTATTTT
CDR3: CASSVVATSTDTQYF

length: 14
D: -
J: TRBJ2-7
V: TRBV9
size: -
DNA: TGTGCCAGCTCCCAAATCCCAACTACCTACGAGCAGTACTTC
CDR3: CASSQIPTTYEQYF

length: 15
D: TRBD1
J: TRBJ2-7
V: TRBV18
size: -
DNA: TGTGCCAGCTCTCCAAGGGGACAGGACTCCTACGAGCAGTACTTC
CDR3: CASSPRGQDSYEQYF

length: 17
D: TRBD1
J: TRBJ2-7
V: TRBV4-1
size: -
DNA: TGCGCCAGCAGCCCTGAGACAGGGGCCGTTGGGTCCTACGAGCAGTACTTC
CDR3: CASSPETGAVGSYEQYF

length: 13
D: -
J: TRBJ2-3
V: TRBV7-2
size: -
DNA: TGTGCCAGCAGTTTCGGTGGGGGAGATACGCAGTATTTT
CDR3: CASSFGGGDTQYF

length: 14
D: -
J: TRBJ2-7
V: TRBV5-1
size: -
DNA: TGCGCCAGCAGACGGGACGGAGATTTCTACGAGCAGTACTTC
CDR3: CASRRDGDFYEQYF

length: 15
D: -
J: TRBJ2-2
V: TRBV5-1
size: -
DNA: TGCGCCAGTAACTTAGCGGAGGGTGCTAACGGGGAGCTGTTTTTT
CDR3: CASNLAEGANGELFF

length: 19
D: -
J: TRBJ2-1
V: TRBV19
size: -
DNA: TGTGCCAGTAGTATAGTTCTACCCTTCGTAGCGGAAAGCTACAATGAGCAGTTCTTC
CDR3: CASSIVLPFVAESYNEQFF

length: 14
D: -
J: TRBJ2-7
V: TRBV28
size: -
DNA: TGTGCCAGCAGTACGACGGGCAGGGGCTACGAGCAGTACTTC
CDR3: CASSTTGRGYEQYF

length: 15
D: TRBD1
J: TRBJ1-4
V: TRBV5-1
size: -
DNA: TGCGCCAGCAGCATCCGACAGGGTACTAATGAAAAACTGTTTTTT
CDR3: CASSIRQGTNEKLFF

length: 15
D: -
J: TRBJ2-3
V: TRBV6-1
size: once
DNA: TGTGCCAGCAGTGAAGGTCGGGGGGCGAGCGATACGCAGTATTTT
CDR3: CASSEGRGASDTQYF

length: 15
D: TRBD1
J: TRBJ2-2
V: TRBV4-2
size: -
DNA: TGTGCCAGCAGCCCAAGGCAGGGGGCGTACGGGGAGCTGTTTTTT
CDR3: CASSPRQGAYGELFF

length: 13
D: -
J: TRBJ2-1
V: TRBV11-3
size: -
DNA: TGTGCCAGCAGCTTAGAGAAACAATCCGAGCAGTTCTTC
CDR3: CASSLEKQSEQFF

length: 18
D: TRBD1
J: TRBJ2-7
V: TRBV27
size: -
DNA: TGTGCCAGCAGTTTAATCCGCAGGGGGCTGGGCCCGCACTACGAGCAGTACTTC
CDR3: CASSLIRRGLGPHYEQYF

length: 14
D: TRBD1
J: TRBJ1-2
V: TRBV5-1
size: once
DNA: TGCGCCAGCTCCGGAGGACAGGGGAACTATGGCTACACCTTC
CDR3: CASSGGQGNYGYTF

length: 14
D: -
J: TRBJ2-7
V: TRBV9
size: -
DNA: TGTGCCAGCAGCGTAGAGGTCAGGGGTTACGAGCAGTACTTC
CDR3: CASSVEVRGYEQYF

length: 14
D: -
J: TRBJ1-2
V: TRBV7-9
size: -
DNA: TGTGCCAGCACCCGGGGCAGGGACGGCTATGGCTACACCTTC
CDR3: CASTRGRDGYGYTF